This T cell receptor beta chain was obtained from a study of tumor-infiltrating lymphocytes in primary liver carcinoma. As for the study in general: Roughly 3.5 to 8 million productive TCRbeta reads came from each sample, comparable across tissue types. Study-wide points: Compared with blood, tumor repertoires held significantly more in their top 250 clones. Among top clones, only about 7-25% appeared in all five tumor regions.

It was from 20-30 mg of unsorted bulk tissue that RNA and DNA were co-extracted. Each sampled tumor had five separate regions taken from it. A constant-region primer served to make TCR beta cDNA from roughly 480 ng total RNA. Three nested multiplex PCR rounds, a slightly modified ARM-PCR method, built the TCR beta libraries. Running around 10 cycles apiece, the first two PCR rounds relied on TRBV1-TRBV30 forward primers together with a C-beta reverse primer. TCRdb ran MiXCR on the multiplex PCR reads and lists one entry per CDR3 protein. The table lists 40,000 to 60,000 distinct CDR3 sequences, about two thirds of them singletons, with less than 35% in the top ten. Notes on this clonotype: Its antigen is still unknown.

Germline CDR1 reads MDHEN; CDR2 reads SYDVKM. The CDR3 spans 14 residues. The ends lost 6 bases at V and 4 bases at J; junction bases unmatched: 9. The sequencing input was liver tumor tissue from sampling region 5. Subset denoted: tumor region T5, tumor centre. The receptor was derived from a man aged 35 to 55 with primary liver carcinoma and hepatitis B virus infection. The V and J genes are TRBV28 and TRBJ2-7, with 7 bases aligning to TRBD1. The CDR3 sequence is CASRPSVTGYEQYF. DNA for the CDR3: TGTGCCAGCAGACCGAGCGTGACAGGGTACGAGCAGTACTTC.